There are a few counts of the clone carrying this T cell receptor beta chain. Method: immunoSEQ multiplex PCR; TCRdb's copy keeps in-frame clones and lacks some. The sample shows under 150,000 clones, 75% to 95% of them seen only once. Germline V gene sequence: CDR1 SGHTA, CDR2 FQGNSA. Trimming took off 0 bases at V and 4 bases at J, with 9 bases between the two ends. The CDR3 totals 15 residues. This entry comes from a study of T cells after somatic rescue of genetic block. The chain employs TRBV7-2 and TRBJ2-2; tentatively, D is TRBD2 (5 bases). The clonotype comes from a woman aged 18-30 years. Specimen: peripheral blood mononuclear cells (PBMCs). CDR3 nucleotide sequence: TGTGCCAGCAGCTTAGCGGGGAGACTCACCGGGGAGCTGTTTTTT. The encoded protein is CASSLAGRLTGELFF.